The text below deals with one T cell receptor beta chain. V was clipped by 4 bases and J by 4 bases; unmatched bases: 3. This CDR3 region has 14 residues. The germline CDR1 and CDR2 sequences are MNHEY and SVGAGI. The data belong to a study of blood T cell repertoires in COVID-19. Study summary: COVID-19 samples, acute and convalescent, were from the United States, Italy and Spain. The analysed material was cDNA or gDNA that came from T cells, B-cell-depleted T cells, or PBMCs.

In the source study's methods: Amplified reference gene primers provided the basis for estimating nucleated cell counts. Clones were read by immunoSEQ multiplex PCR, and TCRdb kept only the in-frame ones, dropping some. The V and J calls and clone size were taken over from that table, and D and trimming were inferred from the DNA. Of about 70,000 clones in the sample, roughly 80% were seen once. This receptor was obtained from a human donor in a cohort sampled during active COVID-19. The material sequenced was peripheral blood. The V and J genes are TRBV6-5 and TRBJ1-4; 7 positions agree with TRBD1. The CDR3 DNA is TGTGCCAGCAGTTTGGGACAGCTTAATGAAAAACTGTTTTTT. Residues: CASSLGQLNEKLFF.